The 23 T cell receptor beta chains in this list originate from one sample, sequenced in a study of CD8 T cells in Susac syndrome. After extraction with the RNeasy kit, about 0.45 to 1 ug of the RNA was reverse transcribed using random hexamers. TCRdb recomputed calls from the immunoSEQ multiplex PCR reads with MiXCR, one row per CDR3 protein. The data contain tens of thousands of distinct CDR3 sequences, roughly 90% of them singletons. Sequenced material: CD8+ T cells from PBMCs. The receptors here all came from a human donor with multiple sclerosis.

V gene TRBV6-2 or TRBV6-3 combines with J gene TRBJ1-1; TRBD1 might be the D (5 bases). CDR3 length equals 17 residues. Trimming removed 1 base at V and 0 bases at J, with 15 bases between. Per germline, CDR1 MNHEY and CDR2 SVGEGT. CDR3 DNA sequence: TGTGCCAGCAGTTACTGGGCAGGGCCGAAAATGAACACTGAAGCTTTCTTT. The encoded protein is CASSYWAGPKMNTEAFF.

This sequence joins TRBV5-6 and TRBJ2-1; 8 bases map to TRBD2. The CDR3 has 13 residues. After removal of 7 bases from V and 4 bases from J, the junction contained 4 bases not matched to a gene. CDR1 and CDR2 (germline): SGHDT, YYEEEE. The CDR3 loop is CASGAGGYNEQFF. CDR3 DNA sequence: TGTGCCAGCGGGGCGGGGGGTTACAATGAGCAGTTCTTC. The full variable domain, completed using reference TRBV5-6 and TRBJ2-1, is DAGVTQSPTHLIKTRGQQVTLRCSPKSGHDTVSWYQQALGQGPQFIFQYYEEEERQRGNFPDRFSGHQFPNYSSELNVNALLLGDSALYLCASGAGGYNEQFFGPGTRLTVL.

The CDR3 sequence: CASSIGGPYNEQFF. CDR3 in DNA: TGTGCCAGTAGTATAGGGGGACCTTACAATGAGCAGTTCTTC. The chain joins TRBV19 to TRBJ2-1; possibly TRBD1 or TRBD2 for D (5 bases each). The germline V gene encodes CDR1 LNHDA and CDR2 SQIVND (reference sequence). V was cut by 1 base and J by 4 bases, with 8 bases left in between. The CDR3 length is 14 residues.

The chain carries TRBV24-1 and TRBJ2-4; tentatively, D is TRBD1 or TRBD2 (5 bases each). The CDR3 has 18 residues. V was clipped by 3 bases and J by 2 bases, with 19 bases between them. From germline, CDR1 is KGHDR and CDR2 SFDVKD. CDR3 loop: CATSDKLSSKGPKNIQYF. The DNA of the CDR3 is TGTGCCACCAGTGATAAATTATCATCCAAGGGACCCAAAAACATTCAGTACTTC.

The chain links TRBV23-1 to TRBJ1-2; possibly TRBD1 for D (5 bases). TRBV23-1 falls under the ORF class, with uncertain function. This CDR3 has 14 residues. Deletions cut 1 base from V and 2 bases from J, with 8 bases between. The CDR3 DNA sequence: TGCGCCAGCAGTCAATTCGGGGCGAACTATGGCTACACCTTC. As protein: CASSQFGANYGYTF.

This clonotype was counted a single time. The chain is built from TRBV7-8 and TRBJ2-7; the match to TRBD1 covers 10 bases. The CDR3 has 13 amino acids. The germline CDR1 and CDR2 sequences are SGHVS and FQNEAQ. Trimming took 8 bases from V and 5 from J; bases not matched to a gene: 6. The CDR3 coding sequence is TGTGCCAGCGTGGGGGACAGGGGCGACGAGCAGTACTTC. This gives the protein CASVGDRGDEQYF. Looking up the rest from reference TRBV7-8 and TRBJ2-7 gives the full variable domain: GAGVSQSPRYKVAKRGQDVALRCDPISGHVSLFWYQQALGQGPEFLTYFQNEAQLDKSGLPSDRFFAERPEGSVSTLKIQRTQQEDSAVYLCASVGDRGDEQYFGPGTRLTVT.

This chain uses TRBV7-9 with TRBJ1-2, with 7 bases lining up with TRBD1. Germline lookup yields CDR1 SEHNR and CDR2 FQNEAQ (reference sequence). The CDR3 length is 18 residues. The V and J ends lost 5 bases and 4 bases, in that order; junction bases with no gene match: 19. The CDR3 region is CASSRYNPDRDPIYGYTF. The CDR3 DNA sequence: TGTGCCAGCAGCCGATATAACCCTGACAGGGACCCCATCTATGGCTACACCTTC.

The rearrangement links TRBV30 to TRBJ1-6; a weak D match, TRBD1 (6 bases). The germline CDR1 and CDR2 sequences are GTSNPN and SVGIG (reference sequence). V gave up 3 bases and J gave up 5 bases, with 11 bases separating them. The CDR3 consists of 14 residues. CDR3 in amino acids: CAWSSRQDNSPLHF. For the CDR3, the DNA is TGTGCCTGGAGCTCGAGACAGGATAATTCACCCCTCCACTTT.

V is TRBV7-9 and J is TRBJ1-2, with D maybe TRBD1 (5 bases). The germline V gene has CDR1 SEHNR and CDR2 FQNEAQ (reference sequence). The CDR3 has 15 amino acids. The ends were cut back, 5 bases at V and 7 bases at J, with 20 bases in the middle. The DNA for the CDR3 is TGTGCCAGCAGCCTCCGGGACGCCCATTCACGTGGCTACACCTTC. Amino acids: CASSLRDAHSRGYTF.

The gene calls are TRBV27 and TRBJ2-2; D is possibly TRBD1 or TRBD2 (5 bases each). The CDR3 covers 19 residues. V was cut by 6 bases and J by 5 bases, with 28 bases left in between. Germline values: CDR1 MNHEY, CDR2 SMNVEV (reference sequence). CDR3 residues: CASSHAAPTQGRRTGELFF. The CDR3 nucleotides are TGTGCCAGCAGCCACGCAGCACCTACCCAGGGCAGGAGGACCGGGGAGCTGTTTTTT.

CDR3 protein: CAIRAGMDTEAFF. DNA for the CDR3: TGTGCCATCAGGGCAGGGATGGACACTGAAGCTTTCTTT. The J gene is TRBJ1-1, the V gene TRBV10-3; D is possibly TRBD1 (5 bases). CDR1 and CDR2 (germline): ENHRY, SYGVKD. The CDR3 is 13 residues long. The germline V and J ends were trimmed by 6 bases and 3 bases, with 11 bases remaining between them.

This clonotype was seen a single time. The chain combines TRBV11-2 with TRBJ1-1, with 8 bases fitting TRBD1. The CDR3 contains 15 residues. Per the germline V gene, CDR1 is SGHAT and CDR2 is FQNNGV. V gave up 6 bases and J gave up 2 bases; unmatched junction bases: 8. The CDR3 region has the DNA TGTGCCAGCAGTCAACGACAGGGGAGAAACACTGAAGCTTTCTTT. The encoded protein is CASSQRQGRNTEAFF.

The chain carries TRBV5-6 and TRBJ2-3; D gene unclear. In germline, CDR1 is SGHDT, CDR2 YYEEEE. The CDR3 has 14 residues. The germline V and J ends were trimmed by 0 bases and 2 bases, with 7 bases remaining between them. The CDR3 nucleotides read TGTGCCAGCAGCTTGGAAGGGTTCACAGATACGCAGTATTTT. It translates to CASSLEGFTDTQYF. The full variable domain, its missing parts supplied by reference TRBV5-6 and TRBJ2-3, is DAGVTQSPTHLIKTRGQQVTLRCSPKSGHDTVSWYQQALGQGPQFIFQYYEEEERQRGNFPDRFSGHQFPNYSSELNVNALLLGDSALYLCASSLEGFTDTQYFGPGTRLTVL.

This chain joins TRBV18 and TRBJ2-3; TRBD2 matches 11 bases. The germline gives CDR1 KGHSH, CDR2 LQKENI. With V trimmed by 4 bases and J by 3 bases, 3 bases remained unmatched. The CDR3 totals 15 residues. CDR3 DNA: TGTGCCAGCTCACTGACTAGCGGGGAGACAGATACGCAGTATTTT. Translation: CASSLTSGETDTQYF.

The CDR3 nucleotides are TGTGCCAGTAGTTTCGGCGGGAGGGCCAAATTAGGTGAGCAGTTCTTC. This codes for CASSFGGRAKLGEQFF. The chain couples TRBV19 to TRBJ2-1; TRBD2 aligns across 9 bases. The CDR3 contains 16 residues. Germline trimming cut 5 bases from V and 9 bases from J; bases unmatched to any gene: 14. The germline V gene has CDR1 LNHDA and CDR2 SQIVND (reference sequence).

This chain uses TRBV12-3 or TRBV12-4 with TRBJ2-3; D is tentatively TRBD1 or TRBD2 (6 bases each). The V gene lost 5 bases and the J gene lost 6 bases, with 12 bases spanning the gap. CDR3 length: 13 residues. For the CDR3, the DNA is TGTGCCAGCAGTGGGGGGCTCGGGGATACGCAGTATTTT. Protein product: CASSGGLGDTQYF.

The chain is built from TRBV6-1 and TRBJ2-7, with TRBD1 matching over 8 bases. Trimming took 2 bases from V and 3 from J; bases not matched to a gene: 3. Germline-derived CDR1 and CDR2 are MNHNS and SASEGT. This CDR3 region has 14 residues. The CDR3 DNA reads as TGTGCCAGCAGTGAATATGGACAGGGCTACGAGCAGTACTTC. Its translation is CASSEYGQGYEQYF.

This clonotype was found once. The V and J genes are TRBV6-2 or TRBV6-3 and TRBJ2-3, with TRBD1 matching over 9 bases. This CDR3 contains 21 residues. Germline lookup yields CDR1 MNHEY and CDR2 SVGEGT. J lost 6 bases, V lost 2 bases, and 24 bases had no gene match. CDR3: CASSYQLTGTGSGTSWDTQYF. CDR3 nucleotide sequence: TGTGCCAGCAGTTACCAACTTACCGGGACAGGGTCGGGGACGTCATGGGATACGCAGTATTTT.

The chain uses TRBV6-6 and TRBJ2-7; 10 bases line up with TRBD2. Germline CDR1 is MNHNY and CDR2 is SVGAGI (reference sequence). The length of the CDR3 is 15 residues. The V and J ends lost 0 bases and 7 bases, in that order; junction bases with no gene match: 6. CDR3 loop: CASSYSLAGEREQYF. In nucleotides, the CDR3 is TGTGCCAGCAGTTACTCGCTAGCGGGAGAACGTGAGCAGTACTTC.

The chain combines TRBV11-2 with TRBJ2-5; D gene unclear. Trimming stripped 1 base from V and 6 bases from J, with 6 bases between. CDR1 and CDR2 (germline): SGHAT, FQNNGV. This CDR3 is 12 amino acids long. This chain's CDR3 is CASSLAWKTQYF. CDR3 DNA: TGTGCCAGCAGCTTAGCGTGGAAGACCCAGTACTTC.

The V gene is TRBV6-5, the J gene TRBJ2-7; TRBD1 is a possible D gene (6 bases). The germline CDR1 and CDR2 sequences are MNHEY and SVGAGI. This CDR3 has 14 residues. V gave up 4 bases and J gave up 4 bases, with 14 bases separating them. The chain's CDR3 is CASSSQGIHYEQYF. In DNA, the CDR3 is TGTGCCAGCAGTTCCCAGGGGATCCATTACGAGCAGTACTTC.

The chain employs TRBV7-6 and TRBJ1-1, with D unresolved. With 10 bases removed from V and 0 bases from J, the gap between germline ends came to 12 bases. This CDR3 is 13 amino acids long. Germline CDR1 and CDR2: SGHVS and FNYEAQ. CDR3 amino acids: CAIEPSLNTEAFF. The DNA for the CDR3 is TGTGCCATCGAACCCAGTTTGAACACTGAAGCTTTCTTT.

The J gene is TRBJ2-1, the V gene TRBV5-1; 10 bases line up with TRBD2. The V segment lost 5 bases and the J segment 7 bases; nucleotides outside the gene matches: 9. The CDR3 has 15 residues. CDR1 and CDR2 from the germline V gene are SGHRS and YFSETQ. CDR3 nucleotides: TGCGCCAGCAGGGATCTAGCGGGAGCAGGTAATGAGCAGTTCTTC. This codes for CASRDLAGAGNEQFF.